These 25 T cell receptor beta chains came from one sample sequenced in a study of Ad26.COV2.S vaccination and SARS-CoV-2 variants. Profiled with immunoSEQ multiplex PCR; TCRdb holds only in-frame clones, not every one. This repertoire shows 380,000 or so clones, roughly 80% found once; its top ten account for about 7.4%. The treatment here: 15 to 20 received Ad26.COV2.S at low or high dose, single or two shots; a few received placebo; per-sample allocation not given. Sample collection was performed on day 63 after the first vaccine or placebo injection. Material: peripheral blood, obtained in a trial of Ad26.COV2.S vaccine versus placebo. The origin of the receptors is a person aged 18-65 years who received the Ad26.COV2.S COVID-19 vaccine or a placebo.

This clone appeared a few times. The chain uses TRBV5-1 and TRBJ1-6; TRBD1 agrees at 7 bases. Germline V gene lookup returns CDR1 SGHRS and CDR2 YFSETQ. Trimming removed 5 bases from V and 5 bases from J; junction bases left unmatched: 4. The CDR3 extends over 14 amino acids. CDR3 DNA sequence: TGCGCCAGCAGAGCCGGACAGGATAATTCACCCCTCCACTTT. It yields the protein CASRAGQDNSPLHF.

V usage is TRBV3-1 (or the pseudogene TRBV3-2) and J usage is TRBJ2-5, with no clear D. Germline CDR1 reads LGHDT; CDR2 reads YNNKEL (reference sequence). The CDR3 runs to 15 residues. Trimming left V 5 bases short and J 1 base short, with 14 bases between. This CDR3 reads CASSEAKELQETQYF. For the CDR3, the DNA is TGTGCCAGCAGCGAAGCAAAGGAACTCCAAGAGACCCAGTACTTC.

The rearrangement joins TRBV10-3 to TRBJ2-7; D not resolved. The CDR3 has 13 amino acids. The V end was cut by 4 bases, the J end by 1 base, with 8 bases between. Germline V gives CDR1 ENHRY, CDR2 SYGVKD. CDR3 DNA: TGTGCCATCAGTGCAGGATCTTCCTACGAGCAGTACTTC. This encodes CAISAGSSYEQYF.

V usage is TRBV2 and J usage is TRBJ2-3, with 8 nucleotides matching TRBD1. The CDR3 has 14 residues. The germline V gene encodes CDR1 SNHLY and CDR2 FYNNEI. After removal of 5 bases from V and 1 base from J, the junction contained 2 bases not matched to a gene. The CDR3 nucleotides are TGTGCCAGCAGTCGGGACAGGCGCACAGATACGCAGTATTTT. This translates into CASSRDRRTDTQYF.

The DNA for the CDR3 is TGTGCCAGTAGTCGACAGGGGGCAGGCACTGAAGCTTTCTTT. Amino acid sequence: CASSRQGAGTEAFF. The chain carries TRBV19 and TRBJ1-1; 10 bases agree with TRBD1. The germline CDR1 and CDR2 sequences are LNHDA and SQIVND (reference sequence). CDR3 length equals 14 residues. With 5 bases clipped from V and 4 bases from J, the junction kept 4 bases outside the gene matches.

The chain recombines TRBV7-3 with TRBJ2-2; TRBD2 agrees at 9 bases. The CDR3 sequence is 14 residues long. Trimming took 6 bases from V and 5 from J; bases not matched to a gene: 4. The V gene's germline CDR1 is SGHTA and CDR2 FQGTGA. Written as DNA, the CDR3 is TGTGCCAGCAGACTAGCGGGTGGAACCGGGGAGCTGTTTTTT. It is translated as CASRLAGGTGELFF.

The rearrangement links TRBV7-9 to TRBJ2-2, with no clear D. The CDR3 runs to 11 residues. Trimming shortened V by 5 bases and J by 7 bases, and 5 bases separated the two germline ends. Germline V gene sequence: CDR1 SEHNR, CDR2 FQNEAQ (reference sequence). The CDR3 reads CASSQGGELFF. The CDR3 nucleotides read TGTGCCAGCAGCCAAGGCGGGGAGCTGTTTTTT.

This chain joins TRBV7-9 and TRBJ1-3; 7 bases agree with TRBD1. CDR1 is SEHNR, CDR2 FQNEAQ, per germline (reference sequence). The V and J ends lost 5 bases and 4 bases, in that order; junction bases with no gene match: 5. The length of the CDR3 is 14 residues. In nucleotides, the CDR3 is TGTGCCAGCAGCCCTCAGGGGGGGGGAAACACCATATATTTT. This gives the protein CASSPQGGGNTIYF.

The chain is built from TRBV25-1 and TRBJ1-2; D possibly corresponds to TRBD1 (5 bases). This CDR3 spans 15 amino acids. Germline V gives CDR1 MGHDK, CDR2 SYGVNS. The ends were cut back, 3 bases at V and 3 bases at J, with 14 bases in the middle. CDR3 DNA sequence: TGTGCCAGCAGTGACCCGGGGGGGAGAGACTATGGCTACACCTTC. Its protein is CASSDPGGRDYGYTF.

This chain connects TRBV19 to TRBJ2-5; D possibly matches TRBD1 or TRBD2 (7 bases each). Trimming took off 3 bases at V and 4 bases at J, with 18 bases between the two ends. The CDR3 covers 16 residues. In germline, CDR1 is LNHDA, CDR2 SQIVND (reference sequence). This CDR3 is CASSIGLIRGGETQYF. The CDR3 DNA is TGTGCCAGTAGTATCGGGTTGATCAGGGGGGGAGAGACCCAGTACTTC.

The chain is built from TRBV28 and TRBJ1-2, with D perhaps TRBD1 (6 bases). The CDR3 covers 15 residues. From germline, CDR1 is MDHEN and CDR2 SYDVKM. V dropped 6 bases and J dropped 4 bases, with 18 bases sitting between them. The CDR3 bases are TGTGCCAGCAGCCCGCACCGGGACAAACTCTATGGCTACACCTTC. Residues: CASSPHRDKLYGYTF.

This clone occurred a few times. The chain has TRBV19 and TRBJ1-6; possible D gene TRBD1, 5 bases. The germline CDR1 and CDR2 sequences are LNHDA and SQIVND (reference sequence). The CDR3 spans 14 residues. V was cut by 6 bases and J by 15 bases, with 21 bases left in between. The CDR3 DNA reads TGTGCCAGTAGCCGAATAACCCTACAGGAGGACCTCCACTTT. Translation: CASSRITLQEDLHF.

The CDR3 reads CASSQLVGTLRAGANVLTF. As DNA, the CDR3 is TGCGCCAGCAGTCAATTAGTCGGGACCTTAAGGGCTGGGGCCAACGTCCTGACTTTC. This sequence joins TRBV23-1 and TRBJ2-6; D is tentatively TRBD1 or TRBD2 (5 bases each). TRBV23-1 is placed among ORFs of uncertain function. V was clipped by 1 base and J by 2 bases, with 18 bases between them. The CDR3 has 19 amino acids.

This rearrangement joins TRBV6-5 to TRBJ2-3; possible D gene TRBD2, 6 bases. This CDR3 is 15 amino acids long. CDR1 is MNHEY and CDR2 is SVGAGI in the germline V gene. Trimming shortened V by 2 bases and J by 2 bases, and 11 bases separated the two germline ends. CDR3 sequence (DNA): TGTGCCAGCAGTTACCAAGCGGGCCTCACAGATACGCAGTATTTT. Its translation is CASSYQAGLTDTQYF.

The chain recombines TRBV12-5 with TRBJ1-1, with TRBD1 as a possible D gene (5 bases). This CDR3 is built from 18 residues. V was pared by 7 bases and J by 1 base, with 25 bases between. Germline V gene lookup returns CDR1 LGHNT and CDR2 FRNRAP. CDR3 loop: CASAFLTGPRRGNTEAFF. CDR3 DNA sequence: TGTGCTAGTGCCTTCCTTACCGGGCCCCGAAGGGGGAACACTGAAGCTTTCTTT.

This chain uses TRBV9 with TRBJ2-5, with TRBD2 identical over 11 bases. This CDR3 is built from 17 residues. In germline, CDR1 is SGDLS, CDR2 YYNGEE. J lost 5 bases, V lost 2 bases, and 11 bases had no gene match. The CDR3 region has the DNA TGTGCCAGCAGCGTGGGGAATAGCGGGAGGGCCCGGGAGACCCAGTACTTC. Protein: CASSVGNSGRARETQYF.

The rearrangement uses TRBV5-6 and TRBJ1-1; D unclear. This CDR3 has 17 residues. CDR1 is SGHDT, CDR2 YYEEEE, per germline. Trimming left V 1 base short and J 0 bases short, with 16 bases between. Here the CDR3 reads CASSLFSPFEVNTEAFF. The DNA of the CDR3 is TGTGCCAGCAGCTTGTTTTCTCCTTTCGAGGTGAACACTGAAGCTTTCTTT.

In this sample, this clone turned up a few times. The CDR3 bases are TGCGCCAGCAGCCAAGATCCGAGTACCACCTACAATGAGCAGTTCTTC. Protein product: CASSQDPSTTYNEQFF. The chain recombines TRBV4-1 with TRBJ2-1; no clear D. V lost 0 bases and J 2 bases, leaving 11 bases between the germline ends. Germline-derived CDR1 and CDR2 are MGHRA and YSYEKL. CDR3 length equals 16 residues.

This clone was seen a few times. The chain has TRBV2 and TRBJ2-6, with unresolved D. Per the germline V gene, CDR1 is SNHLY and CDR2 is FYNNEI. The CDR3 is 14 residues long. Trimming stripped 6 bases from V and 1 base from J, with 7 bases between. The CDR3 DNA is TGTGCCAGCAGGAAGGATTCTGGGGCCAACGTCCTGACTTTC. Residues: CASRKDSGANVLTF.

The CDR3 DNA reads as TGTGCCAGCAGTTACAGGGCCTCTGACAATCAGCCCCAGCATTTT. This encodes CASSYRASDNQPQHF. The chain employs TRBV6-6 and TRBJ1-5; D is uncertain. Germline lookup yields CDR1 MNHNY and CDR2 SVGAGI (reference sequence). This CDR3 is built from 15 residues. The ends were cut back, 2 bases at V and 3 bases at J, with 11 bases in the middle.

This sequence joins TRBV4-1 and TRBJ2-7, with D unresolved. This CDR3 region has 16 residues. V was cut by 0 bases and J by 0 bases, with 12 bases left in between. The germline V gene encodes CDR1 MGHRA and CDR2 YSYEKL. The CDR3 bases are TGCGCCAGCAGCCAAGATCGAACTACTTACTCCTACGAGCAGTACTTC. Translation gives CASSQDRTTYSYEQYF.

The V and J genes are TRBV13 and TRBJ2-7, with 7 nucleotides matching TRBD1. V shed 4 bases, J shed 4 bases, and the junction held 10 bases outside the gene matches. The CDR3 has 15 amino acids. CDR1 is PRHDT, CDR2 FYEKMQ, per germline (reference sequence). The CDR3 sequence: CASSSRGLGIYEQYF. The DNA for the CDR3 is TGTGCCAGCAGCTCGAGGGGGCTCGGAATATACGAGCAGTACTTC.

The chain couples TRBV5-4 to TRBJ2-1; 7 nucleotides line up with TRBD2. The junction had 8 bases not matched to a gene; V was cut back by 3 bases and J by 5 bases. Looked up from germline, CDR1 is SGHNT and CDR2 is YYREEE (reference sequence). There are 15 residues in the CDR3. CDR3 nucleotides: TGTGCCAGCAGCTATACCGGGACTATCAACAATGAGCAGTTCTTC. It codes for CASSYTGTINNEQFF.

The chain couples TRBV19 to TRBJ1-4; perhaps TRBD1 as D (6 bases). With 4 bases removed from V and 5 bases from J, the gap between germline ends came to 8 bases. Germline V gene data show CDR1 as LNHDA and CDR2 as SQIVND (reference sequence). The CDR3 contains 13 residues. The CDR3 reads CASSRTVNEKLFF. The CDR3 DNA follows: TGTGCCAGTAGTAGGACAGTCAATGAAAAACTGTTTTTT.

The J gene is TRBJ2-7, the V gene TRBV15; 7 bases match TRBD1. Trimming at V came to 8 bases and at J to 1 base, leaving 5 bases not matched to a gene. This CDR3 spans 13 amino acids. Germline V gene lookup returns CDR1 LNHNV and CDR2 YYDKDF (reference sequence). CDR3 coding DNA: TGTGCCACCTCAACAGGGGAGTCCTACGAGCAGTACTTC. Its translation: CATSTGESYEQYF.